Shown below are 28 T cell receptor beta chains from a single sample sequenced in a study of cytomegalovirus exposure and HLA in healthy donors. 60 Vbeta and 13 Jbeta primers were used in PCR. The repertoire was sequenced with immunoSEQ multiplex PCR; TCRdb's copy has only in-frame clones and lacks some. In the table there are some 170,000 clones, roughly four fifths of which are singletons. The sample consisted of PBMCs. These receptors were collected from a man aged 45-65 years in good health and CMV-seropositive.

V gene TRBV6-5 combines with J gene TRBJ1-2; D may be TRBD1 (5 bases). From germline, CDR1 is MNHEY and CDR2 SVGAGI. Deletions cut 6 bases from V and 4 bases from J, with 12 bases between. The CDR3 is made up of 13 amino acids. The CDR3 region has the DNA TGTGCCAGCAGCCGGGACTCAATCTATGGCTACACCTTC. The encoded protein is CASSRDSIYGYTF.

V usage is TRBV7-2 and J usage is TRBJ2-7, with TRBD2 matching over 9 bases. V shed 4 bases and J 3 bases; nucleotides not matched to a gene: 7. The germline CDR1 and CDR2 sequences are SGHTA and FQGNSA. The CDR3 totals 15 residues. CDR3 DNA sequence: TGTGCCAGCAGCTACCGTGGGACTAGCCGCTACGAGCAGTACTTC. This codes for CASSYRGTSRYEQYF.

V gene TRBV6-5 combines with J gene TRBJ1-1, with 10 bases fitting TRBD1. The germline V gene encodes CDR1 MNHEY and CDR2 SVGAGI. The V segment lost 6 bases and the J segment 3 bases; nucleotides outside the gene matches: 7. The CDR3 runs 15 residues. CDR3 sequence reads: CASSQRQGAYTEAFF. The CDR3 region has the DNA TGTGCCAGCAGCCAAAGACAGGGGGCATACACTGAAGCTTTCTTT.

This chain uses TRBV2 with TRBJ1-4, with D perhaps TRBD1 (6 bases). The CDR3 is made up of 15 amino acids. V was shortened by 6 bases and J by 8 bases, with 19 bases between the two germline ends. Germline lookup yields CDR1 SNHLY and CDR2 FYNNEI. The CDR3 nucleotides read TGTGCCAGCAGCGCCCCGAGACAGGTGGGCGAAAAACTGTTTTTT. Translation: CASSAPRQVGEKLFF.

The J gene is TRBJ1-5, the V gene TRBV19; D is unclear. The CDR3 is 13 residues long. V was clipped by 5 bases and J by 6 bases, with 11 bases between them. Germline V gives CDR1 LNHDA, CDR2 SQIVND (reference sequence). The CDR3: CASSAGIGQPQHF. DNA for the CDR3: TGTGCCAGTAGTGCCGGGATCGGTCAGCCCCAGCATTTT.

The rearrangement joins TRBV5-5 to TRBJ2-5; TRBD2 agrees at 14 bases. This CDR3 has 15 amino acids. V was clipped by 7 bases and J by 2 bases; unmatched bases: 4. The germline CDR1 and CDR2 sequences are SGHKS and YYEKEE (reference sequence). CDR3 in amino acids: CASGGTSGSQETQYF. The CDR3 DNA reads TGTGCCAGCGGAGGGACTAGCGGGAGTCAAGAGACCCAGTACTTC.

The CDR3 protein is CAWGGTGSYTF. As DNA, the CDR3 is TGTGCCTGGGGAGGGACAGGCAGCTACACCTTC. The chain recombines TRBV30 with TRBJ1-2; 8 bases fit TRBD1. CDR1 is GTSNPN and CDR2 is SVGIG in the germline V gene (reference sequence). CDR3 size: 11 residues. Trimming took 5 bases from V and 9 from J; bases not matched to a gene: 5. The full variable domain, completed using reference TRBV30 and TRBJ1-2, is SQTIHQWPATLVQPVGSPLSLECTVEGTSNPNLYWYRQAAGRGLQLLFYSVGIGQISSEVPQNLSASRPQDRQFILSSKKLLLSDSGFYLCAWGGTGSYTFGSGTRLTVV.

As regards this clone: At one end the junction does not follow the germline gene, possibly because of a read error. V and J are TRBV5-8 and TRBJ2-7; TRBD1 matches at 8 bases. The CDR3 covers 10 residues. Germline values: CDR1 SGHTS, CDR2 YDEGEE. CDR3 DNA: TGTGCCAGCAGTCCCGGGACAGGAACTTTC. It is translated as CASSPGTGTF.

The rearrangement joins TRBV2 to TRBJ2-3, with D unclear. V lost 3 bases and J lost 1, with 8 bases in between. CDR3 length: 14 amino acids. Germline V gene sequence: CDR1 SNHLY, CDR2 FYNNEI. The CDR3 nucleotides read TGTGCCAGCAGTGACTCCCGCGGCACAGATACGCAGTATTTT. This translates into CASSDSRGTDTQYF.

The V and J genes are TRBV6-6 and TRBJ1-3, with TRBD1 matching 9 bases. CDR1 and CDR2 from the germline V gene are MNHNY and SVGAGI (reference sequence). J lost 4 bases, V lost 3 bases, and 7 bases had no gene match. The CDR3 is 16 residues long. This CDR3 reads CASSYSGTGYGNTIYF. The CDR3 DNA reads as TGTGCCAGCAGTTATTCCGGGACAGGGTACGGAAACACCATATATTTT.

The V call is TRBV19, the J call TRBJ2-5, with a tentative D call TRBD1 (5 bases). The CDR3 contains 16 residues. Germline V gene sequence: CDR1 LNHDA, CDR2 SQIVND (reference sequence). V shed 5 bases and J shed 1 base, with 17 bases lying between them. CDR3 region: CASSPPLGVTQETQYF. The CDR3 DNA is TGTGCCAGTAGTCCCCCATTAGGGGTAACCCAAGAGACCCAGTACTTC.

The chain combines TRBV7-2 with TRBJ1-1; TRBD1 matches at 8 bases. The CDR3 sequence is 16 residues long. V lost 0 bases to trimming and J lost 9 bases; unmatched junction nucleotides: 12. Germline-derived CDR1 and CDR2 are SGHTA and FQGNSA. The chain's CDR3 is CASSLASQGAQFKAFF. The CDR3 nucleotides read TGTGCCAGCAGCTTAGCCTCTCAGGGGGCGCAATTTAAAGCTTTCTTT.

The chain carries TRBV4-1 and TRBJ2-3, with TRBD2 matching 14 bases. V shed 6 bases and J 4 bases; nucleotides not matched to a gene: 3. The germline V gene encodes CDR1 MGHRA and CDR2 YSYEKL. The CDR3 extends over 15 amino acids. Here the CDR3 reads CASRTGLAGADTQYF. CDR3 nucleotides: TGCGCCAGCAGGACGGGACTAGCGGGAGCAGATACGCAGTATTTT.

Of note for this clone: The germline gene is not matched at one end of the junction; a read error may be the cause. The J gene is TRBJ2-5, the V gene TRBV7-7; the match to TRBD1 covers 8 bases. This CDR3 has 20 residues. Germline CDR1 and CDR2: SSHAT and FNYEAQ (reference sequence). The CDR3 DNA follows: TGTGCTAGCAGCTTAGCCGGGACAGGAACAGGGTTGCGTGTCCAAGAGACCCAGTACTTC. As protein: CASSLAGTGTGLRVQETQYF.

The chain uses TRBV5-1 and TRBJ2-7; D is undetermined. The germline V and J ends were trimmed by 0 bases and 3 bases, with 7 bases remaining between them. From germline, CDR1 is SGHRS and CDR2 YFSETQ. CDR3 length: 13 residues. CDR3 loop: CASSLGQNYEQYF. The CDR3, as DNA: TGCGCCAGCAGCTTGGGGCAAAACTACGAGCAGTACTTC.

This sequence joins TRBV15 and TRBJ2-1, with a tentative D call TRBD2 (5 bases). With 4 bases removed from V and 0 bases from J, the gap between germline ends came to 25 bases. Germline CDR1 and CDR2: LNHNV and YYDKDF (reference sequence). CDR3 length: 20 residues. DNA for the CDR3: TGTGCCACCAGCATCTCCCTCGTTGGGCGAGGACTGAGCTCCTACAATGAGCAGTTCTTC. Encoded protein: CATSISLVGRGLSSYNEQFF.

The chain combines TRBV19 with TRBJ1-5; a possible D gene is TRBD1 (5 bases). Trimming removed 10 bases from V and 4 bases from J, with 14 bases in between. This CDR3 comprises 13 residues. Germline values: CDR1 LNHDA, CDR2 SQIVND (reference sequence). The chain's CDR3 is CATAGGPNQPQHF. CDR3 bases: TGTGCCACCGCGGGGGGTCCGAATCAGCCCCAGCATTTT.

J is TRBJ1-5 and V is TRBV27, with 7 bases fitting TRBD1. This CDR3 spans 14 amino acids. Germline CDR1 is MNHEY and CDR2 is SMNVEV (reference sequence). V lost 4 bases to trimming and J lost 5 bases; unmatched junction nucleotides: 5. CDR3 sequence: CASSSSDRYQPQHF. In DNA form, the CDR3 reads TGTGCCAGCAGTTCCTCGGACAGGTATCAGCCCCAGCATTTT.

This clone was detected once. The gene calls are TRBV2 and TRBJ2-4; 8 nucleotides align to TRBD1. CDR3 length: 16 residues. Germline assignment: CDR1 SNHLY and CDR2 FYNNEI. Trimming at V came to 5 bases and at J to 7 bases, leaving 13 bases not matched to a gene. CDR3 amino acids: CASSPSKGQGINIQYF. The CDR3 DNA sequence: TGTGCCAGCAGTCCCAGCAAAGGACAGGGTATTAACATTCAGTACTTC.

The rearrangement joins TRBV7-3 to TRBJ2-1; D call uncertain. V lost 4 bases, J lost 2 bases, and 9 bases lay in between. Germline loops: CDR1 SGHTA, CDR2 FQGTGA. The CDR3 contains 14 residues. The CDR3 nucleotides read TGTGCCAGCAGCTCCGTGGCGGCCTACAATGAGCAGTTCTTC. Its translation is CASSSVAAYNEQFF.

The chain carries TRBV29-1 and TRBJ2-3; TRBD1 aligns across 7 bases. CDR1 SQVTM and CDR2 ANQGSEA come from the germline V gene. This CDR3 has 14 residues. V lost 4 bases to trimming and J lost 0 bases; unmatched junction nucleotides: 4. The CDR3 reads CSVARDSSTDTQYF. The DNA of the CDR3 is TGCAGCGTTGCCCGGGACAGTAGCACAGATACGCAGTATTTT.

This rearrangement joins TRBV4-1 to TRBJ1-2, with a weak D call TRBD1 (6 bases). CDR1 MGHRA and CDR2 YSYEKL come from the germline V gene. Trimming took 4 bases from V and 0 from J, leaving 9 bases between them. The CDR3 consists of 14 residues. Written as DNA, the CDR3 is TGCGCCAGCAGCCCAGGGGCGACTAACTATGGCTACACCTTC. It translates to CASSPGATNYGYTF.

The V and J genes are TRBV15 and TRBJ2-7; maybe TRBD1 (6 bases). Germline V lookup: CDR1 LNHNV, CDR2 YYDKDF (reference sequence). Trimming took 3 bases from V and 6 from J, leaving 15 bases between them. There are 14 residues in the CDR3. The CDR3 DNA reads TGTGCCACCAGCAGGTCTAGCAGGGGCGCCGAGCAGTACTTC. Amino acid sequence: CATSRSSRGAEQYF. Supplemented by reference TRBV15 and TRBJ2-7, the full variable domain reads DAMVIQNPRYQVTQFGKPVTLSCSQTLNHNVMYWYQQKSSQAPKLLFHYYDKDFNNEADTPDNFQSRRPNTSFCFLDIRSPGLGDTAMYLCATSRSSRGAEQYFGPGTRLTVT.

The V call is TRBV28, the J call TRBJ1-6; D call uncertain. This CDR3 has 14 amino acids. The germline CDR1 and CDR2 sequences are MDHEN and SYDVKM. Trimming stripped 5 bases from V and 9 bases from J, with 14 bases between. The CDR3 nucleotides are TGTGCCAGCAGTCTATCTGTGGCCTCTTCACCCCTCCACTTT. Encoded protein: CASSLSVASSPLHF.

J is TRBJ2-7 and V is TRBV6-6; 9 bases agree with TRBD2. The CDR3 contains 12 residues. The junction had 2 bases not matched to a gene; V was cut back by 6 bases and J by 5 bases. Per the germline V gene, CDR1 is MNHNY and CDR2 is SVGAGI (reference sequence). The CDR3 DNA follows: TGTGCCAGCAGGTGGACTAGCGACGAGCAGTACTTC. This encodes CASRWTSDEQYF.

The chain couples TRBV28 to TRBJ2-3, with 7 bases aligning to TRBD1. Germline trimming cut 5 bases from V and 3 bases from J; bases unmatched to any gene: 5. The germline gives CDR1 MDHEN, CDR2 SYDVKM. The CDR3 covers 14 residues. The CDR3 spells CASSQGTVTDTQYF. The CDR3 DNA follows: TGTGCCAGCAGTCAGGGGACAGTGACAGATACGCAGTATTTT.

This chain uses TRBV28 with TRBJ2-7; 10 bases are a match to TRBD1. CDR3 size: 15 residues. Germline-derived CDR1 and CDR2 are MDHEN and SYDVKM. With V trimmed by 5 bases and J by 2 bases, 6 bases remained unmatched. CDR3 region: CASSAPGQGTYEQYF. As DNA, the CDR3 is TGTGCCAGCAGTGCGCCGGGACAGGGGACCTACGAGCAGTACTTC.

CDR3 DNA sequence: TGTGCCAGCAGCTTAGCGGCGGGGGGGTCAGATACGCAGTATTTT. Protein product: CASSLAAGGSDTQYF. The rearrangement uses TRBV13 and TRBJ2-3; 9 nucleotides align to TRBD2. Trimming took 1 base from V and 4 from J; bases not matched to a gene: 3. This CDR3 contains 15 residues. Germline V gene sequence: CDR1 PRHDT, CDR2 FYEKMQ (reference sequence).